These 5 T cell receptor beta chains were sequenced from one sample in a study of blood T cell repertoires in COVID-19. TCRdb's table, derived via immunoSEQ multiplex PCR, lists solely in-frame clones and lacks some. The repertoire includes 85,000 to 130,000 clones, around 90% of them detected once, and around 5.7% sits in the top ten. Sample: peripheral blood. These receptors were taken from a man aged 65 to 85 with acute or convalescent COVID-19.

V gene TRBV5-1 combines with J gene TRBJ1-2, with TRBD1 matching 7 bases. Germline loops: CDR1 SGHRS, CDR2 YFSETQ. The CDR3 has 14 residues. Trimming removed 2 bases from V and 1 base from J; junction bases left unmatched: 2. The CDR3 loop is CASSFDRVNYGYTF. The CDR3 DNA reads as TGCGCCAGCAGCTTTGACAGGGTTAACTATGGCTACACCTTC.

This clone has a single count. This chain joins TRBV11-2 and TRBJ2-2; D might be TRBD2 (5 bases). The CDR3 totals 15 residues. Germline CDR1 SGHAT, CDR2 FQNNGV. The V end lost 5 bases, the J end lost 6 bases, and 16 bases lay between the germline ends. The DNA of the CDR3 is TGTGCCAGCAGCCCAGCGGTTAGTCGTTCCGGGGAGCTGTTTTTT. As protein: CASSPAVSRSGELFF.

The rearrangement uses TRBV18 and TRBJ1-3, with D unresolved. Per the germline V gene, CDR1 is KGHSH and CDR2 is LQKENI. This CDR3 region has 16 residues. V was clipped by 0 bases and J by 0 bases, with 9 bases between them. CDR3 protein: CASSPPSRNSGNTIYF. CDR3 sequence (DNA): TGTGCCAGCTCACCACCGAGCCGCAACTCTGGAAACACCATATATTTT.

The rearrangement links TRBV18 to TRBJ2-1; no reliable D call. V lost 6 bases and J lost 2, with 14 bases in between. The germline V gene encodes CDR1 KGHSH and CDR2 LQKENI. The CDR3 spans 15 residues. CDR3 DNA sequence: TGTGCCAGCTCTCACTACCACTCCCCCTACAATGAGCAGTTCTTC. It yields the protein CASSHYHSPYNEQFF.

The chain recombines TRBV3-1 (or the pseudogene TRBV3-2) with TRBJ2-7; tentative D call: TRBD2 (7 bases). CDR1 is LGHDT and CDR2 is YNNKEL in the germline V gene (reference sequence). With 4 bases removed from V and 0 bases from J, the gap between germline ends came to 13 bases. This CDR3 is built from 15 residues. CDR3 amino acids: CASSPGGQSSYEQYF. The CDR3 DNA follows: TGTGCCAGCAGCCCGGGGGGCCAGAGCTCCTACGAGCAGTACTTC.